This T cell receptor (beta chain) was sequenced during a study of early T cells in non-severe SARS-CoV-2 infection. Across the whole study: Unsorted whole blood bulk RNA was sequenced, with unpaired chains.

Turning to this clonotype: Its antigen is as yet unknown.

Findings and limits, study-wide: Matching against VDJdb likely underestimated virus-specific expansions, favoring anti-spike CD8.

Individually, cDNA molecules had unique molecular identifiers attached to them. One entry per CDR3 protein results from TCRdb running MiXCR on the 5' RACE reads. The sample has tens of thousands of distinct CDR3 sequences; approximately 12% are singletons. The receptor's source is an adult who was a healthcare worker with PCR-confirmed SARS-CoV-2 infection or an uninfected control (not recorded which). What was sequenced was whole blood.

This CDR3 reads CASSSNSGGTYNEQFF. The CDR3 coding sequence is TGTGCCAGCAGCTCGAATAGCGGGGGGACATACAATGAGCAGTTCTTC. V gene TRBV7-2 combines with J gene TRBJ2-1, with 10 bases identical to TRBD2. The germline V gene has CDR1 SGHTA and CDR2 FQGNSA. V lost 4 bases to trimming and J lost 4 bases; unmatched junction nucleotides: 7. The CDR3 spans 16 residues.